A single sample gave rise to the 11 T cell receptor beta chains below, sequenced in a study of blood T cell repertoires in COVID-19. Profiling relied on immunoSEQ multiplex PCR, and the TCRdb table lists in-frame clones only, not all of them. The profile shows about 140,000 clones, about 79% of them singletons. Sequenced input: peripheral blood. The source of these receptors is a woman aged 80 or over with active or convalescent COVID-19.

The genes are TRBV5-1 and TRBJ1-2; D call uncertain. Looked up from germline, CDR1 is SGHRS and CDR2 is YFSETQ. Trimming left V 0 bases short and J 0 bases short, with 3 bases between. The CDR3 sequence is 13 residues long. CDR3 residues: CASSLASNYGYTF. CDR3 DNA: TGCGCCAGCAGCTTGGCTTCTAACTATGGCTACACCTTC.

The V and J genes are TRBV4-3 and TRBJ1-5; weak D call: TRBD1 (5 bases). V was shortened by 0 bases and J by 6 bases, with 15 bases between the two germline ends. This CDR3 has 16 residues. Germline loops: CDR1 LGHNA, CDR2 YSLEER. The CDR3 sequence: CASSQDTRVNFQPQHF. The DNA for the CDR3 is TGCGCCAGCAGCCAAGATACCAGGGTAAATTTTCAGCCCCAGCATTTT.

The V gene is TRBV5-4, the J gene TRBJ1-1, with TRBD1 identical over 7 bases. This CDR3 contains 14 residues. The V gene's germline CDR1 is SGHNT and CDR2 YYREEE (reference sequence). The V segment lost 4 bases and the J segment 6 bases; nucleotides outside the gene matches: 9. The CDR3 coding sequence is TGTGCCAGCAGCGGAACAGGGGCCTTCCCTGAAGCTTTCTTT. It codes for CASSGTGAFPEAFF.

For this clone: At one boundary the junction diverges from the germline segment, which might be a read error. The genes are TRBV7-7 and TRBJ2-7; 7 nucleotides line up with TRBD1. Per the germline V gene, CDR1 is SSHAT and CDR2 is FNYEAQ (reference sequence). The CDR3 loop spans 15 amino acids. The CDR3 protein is CASSLGTGATYEQYF. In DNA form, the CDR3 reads TGTGCTAGCAGCTTAGGAACAGGGGCCACCTACGAGCAGTACTTC.

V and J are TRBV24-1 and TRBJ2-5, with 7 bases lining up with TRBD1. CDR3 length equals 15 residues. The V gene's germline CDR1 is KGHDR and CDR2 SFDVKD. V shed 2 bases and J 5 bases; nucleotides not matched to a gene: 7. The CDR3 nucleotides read TGTGCCACCAGTGATTCATCGACAGGGATTGAGACCCAGTACTTC. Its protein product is CATSDSSTGIETQYF.

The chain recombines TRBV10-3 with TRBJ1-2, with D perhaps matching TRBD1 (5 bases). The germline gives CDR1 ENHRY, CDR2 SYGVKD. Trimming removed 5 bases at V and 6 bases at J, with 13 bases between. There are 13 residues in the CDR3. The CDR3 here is CAISPSPRDGYTF. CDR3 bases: TGTGCCATCAGTCCCTCGCCCAGGGATGGCTACACCTTC.

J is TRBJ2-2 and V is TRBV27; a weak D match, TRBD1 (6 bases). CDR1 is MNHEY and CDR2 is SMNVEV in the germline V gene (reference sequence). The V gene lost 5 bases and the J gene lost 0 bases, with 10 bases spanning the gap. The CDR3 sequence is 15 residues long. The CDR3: CASSAGAPNTGELFF. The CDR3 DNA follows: TGTGCCAGCAGTGCAGGGGCCCCGAACACCGGGGAGCTGTTTTTT.

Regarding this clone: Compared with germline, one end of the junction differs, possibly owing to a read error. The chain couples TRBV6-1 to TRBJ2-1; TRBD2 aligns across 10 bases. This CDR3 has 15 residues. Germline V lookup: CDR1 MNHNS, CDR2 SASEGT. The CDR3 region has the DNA TGTGCCAGCAGAGAAGCTAGCGGGGGCTTTAGTGAGCAGTTCTTC. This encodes CASREASGGFSEQFF.

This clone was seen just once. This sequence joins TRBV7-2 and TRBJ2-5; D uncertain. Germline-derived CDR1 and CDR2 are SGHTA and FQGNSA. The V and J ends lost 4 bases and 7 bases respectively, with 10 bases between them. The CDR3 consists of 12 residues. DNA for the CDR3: TGTGCCAGCAGCTCGACAACCAGGACCCAGTACTTC. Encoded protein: CASSSTTRTQYF.

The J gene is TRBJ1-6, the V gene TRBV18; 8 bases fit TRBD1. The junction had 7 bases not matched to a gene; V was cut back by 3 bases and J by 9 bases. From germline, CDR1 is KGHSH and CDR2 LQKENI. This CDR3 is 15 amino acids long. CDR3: CASSPTGDKGSPLHF. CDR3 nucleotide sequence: TGTGCCAGCTCACCGACAGGGGATAAAGGTTCACCCCTCCACTTT.

The CDR3 coding sequence is TGTGCCAGTAGTTGGAACGGGAACCAAGAGACCCAGTACTTC. Its translation is CASSWNGNQETQYF. The V and J genes are TRBV19 and TRBJ2-5; D possibly corresponds to TRBD2 (5 bases). CDR3 size: 14 residues. V lost 5 bases to trimming and J lost 0 bases, with 10 bases between them. Germline V gene lookup returns CDR1 LNHDA and CDR2 SQIVND (reference sequence).